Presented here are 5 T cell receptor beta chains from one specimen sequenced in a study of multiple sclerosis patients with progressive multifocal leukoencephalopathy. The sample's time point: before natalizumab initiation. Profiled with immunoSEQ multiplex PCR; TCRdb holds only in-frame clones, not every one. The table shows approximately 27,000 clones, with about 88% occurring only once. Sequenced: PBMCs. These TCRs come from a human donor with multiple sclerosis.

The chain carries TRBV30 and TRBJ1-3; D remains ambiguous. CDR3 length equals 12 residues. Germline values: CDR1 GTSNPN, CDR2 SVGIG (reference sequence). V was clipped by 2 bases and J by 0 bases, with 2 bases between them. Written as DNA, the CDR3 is TGTGCCTGGAGTCCCTCTGGAAACACCATATATTTT. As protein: CAWSPSGNTIYF.

The CDR3 spells CASSHGTSGIDTQYF. The CDR3 DNA follows: TGCGCCAGCAGCCATGGGACTAGCGGAATAGATACGCAGTATTTT. The V call is TRBV4-3, the J call TRBJ2-3; 11 positions agree with TRBD2. Trimming took 3 bases from V and 5 from J; bases not matched to a gene: 4. There are 15 residues in the CDR3. Germline CDR1 is LGHNA and CDR2 is YSLEER.

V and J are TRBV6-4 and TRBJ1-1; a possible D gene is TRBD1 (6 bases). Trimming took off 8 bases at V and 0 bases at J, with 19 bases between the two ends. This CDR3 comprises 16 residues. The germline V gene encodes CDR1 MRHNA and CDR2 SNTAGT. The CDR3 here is CASVRWAGEMNTEAFF. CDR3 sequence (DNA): TGTGCCAGCGTGAGATGGGCAGGGGAGATGAACACTGAAGCTTTCTTT.

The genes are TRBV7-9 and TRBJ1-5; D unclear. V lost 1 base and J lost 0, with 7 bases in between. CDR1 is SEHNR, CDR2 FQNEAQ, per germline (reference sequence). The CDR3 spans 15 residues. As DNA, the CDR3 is TGTGCCAGCAGCTTAGGTGGATATAGCAATCAGCCCCAGCATTTT. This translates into CASSLGGYSNQPQHF.

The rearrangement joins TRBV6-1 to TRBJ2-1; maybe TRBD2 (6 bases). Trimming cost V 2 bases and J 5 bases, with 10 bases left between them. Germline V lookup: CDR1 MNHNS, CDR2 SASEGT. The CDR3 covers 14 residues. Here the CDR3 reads CASSERQRDNEQFF. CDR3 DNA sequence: TGTGCCAGCAGTGAACGACAGCGGGACAATGAGCAGTTCTTC.